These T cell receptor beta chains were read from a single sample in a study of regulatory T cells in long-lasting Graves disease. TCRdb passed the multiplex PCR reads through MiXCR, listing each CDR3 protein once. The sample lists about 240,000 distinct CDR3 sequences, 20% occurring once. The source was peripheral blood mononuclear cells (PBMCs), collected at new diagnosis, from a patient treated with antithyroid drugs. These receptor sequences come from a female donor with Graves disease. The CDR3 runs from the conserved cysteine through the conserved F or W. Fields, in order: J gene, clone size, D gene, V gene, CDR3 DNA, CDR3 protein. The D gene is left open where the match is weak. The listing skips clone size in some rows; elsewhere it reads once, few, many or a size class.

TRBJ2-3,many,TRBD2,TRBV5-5,TGTGCCAGCAGCGGACCGGGGGGAAGCACAGATACGCAGTATTTT,CASSGPGGSTDTQYF
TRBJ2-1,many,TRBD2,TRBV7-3,TGTGCCAGCAGCTCCAGACGCGGGAGGGCCCTAGAGTCCTACAATGAGCAGTTCTTC,CASSSRRGRALESYNEQFF
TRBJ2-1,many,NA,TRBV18,TGTGCCAGCTCACCAGTCCCGGCAAGTGAGCAGTTCTTC,CASSPVPASEQFF
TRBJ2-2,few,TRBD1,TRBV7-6,TGTGCCAGCAGCTTGGGGACAGCCGGGGAGCTGTTTTTT,CASSLGTAGELFF
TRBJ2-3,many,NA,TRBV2,TGTGCCAGCAGTGTTCGGTATGGCGCAGATACGCAGTATTTT,CASSVRYGADTQYF
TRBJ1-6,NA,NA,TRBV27,TGTGCCAGCACCTCCCAATATAATTCACCCCTCCACTTT,CASTSQYNSPLHF
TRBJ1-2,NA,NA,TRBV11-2,TGTGCCAGCAGCTTCACGGGGGCCGGCGGCTACACCTTC,CASSFTGAGGYTF
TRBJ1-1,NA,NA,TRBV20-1,TGCAGTGCTAGAGTACGGACGGGGAACACTGAAGCTTTCTTT,CSARVRTGNTEAFF
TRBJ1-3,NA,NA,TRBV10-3,TGTGCCATCAGTGAGTTGGGGCCCAACCGGAACACCATATATTTT,CAISELGPNRNTIYF
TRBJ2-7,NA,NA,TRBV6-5,TGTGCCAGCAGTTACTCCTCCCTGTACGAGCAGTACTTC,CASSYSSLYEQYF
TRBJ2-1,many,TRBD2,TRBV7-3,TGTGCCAGCAGCTTAACAGGGCTAGCGGGAGTAGAGGAGCAGTTCTTC,CASSLTGLAGVEEQFF